Described below is a single TCR beta chain sequence and its context. Its antigen is unknown. The data were obtained in a study of T cell responses to AZD1222 COVID-19 vaccine. Study-level points and caveats: Seropositive AZD1222 recipients at baseline numbered only five or six.

Generated by immunoSEQ multiplex PCR, the TCRdb table keeps only in-frame clones and is missing some. The table shows approximately 82,000 clones, with more than 85% occurring only once. Recipients boosted at about 4 weeks or about 12 weeks are pooled. This sequence was found in an adult who received the AZD1222 COVID-19 vaccine. The sequenced sample was peripheral blood, obtained 28 days after the second AZD1222 dose.

The CDR3 nucleotides read TGTGCCAGCAGTTACCACTCTGGGGCCAACGTCCTGACTTTC. It translates to CASSYHSGANVLTF. The gene calls are TRBV6-2 or TRBV6-3 and TRBJ2-6, with D hard to call. The length of the CDR3 is 14 residues. The germline gives CDR1 MNHEY, CDR2 SVGEGT. Trimming removed 2 bases at V and 0 bases at J, with 2 bases between.